Listed below are T cell receptor beta chains from one sample, sequenced in a study of blood T cell repertoires in COVID-19. Here immunoSEQ multiplex PCR was the method, and the copy in TCRdb shows in-frame clones only, minus some. The table records about 280,000 clones, approximately 90% of them present only once. Specimen: PBMCs or T cells enriched from blood (not recorded which). All receptors come from a man aged 35 to 55 who had been exposed to COVID-19. The CDR3 runs from the conserved cysteine through the conserved F or W. The D gene is left open where the match is weak. Size values are once, few and many counts, or a class for expanded clones, and some rows have none.

NA	TRBV27	TRBJ2-1	13	NA	TGTGCCAGCCGCGGGCTAGGAAACAATGAGCAGTTCTTC	CASRGLGNNEQFF
NA	TRBV7-9	TRBJ2-7	19	TRBD2	TGTGCCAGCAGTGGAGGCGGGAGTATTCGGCCCCTTAGCTCCTACGAGCAGTACTTC	CASSGGGSIRPLSSYEQYF
NA	TRBV7-3	TRBJ2-1	13	NA	TGTGCCAGCAGCCCTATTCGGGGTGAGGAGCAGTTCTTC	CASSPIRGEEQFF
NA	TRBV29-1	TRBJ2-5	14	TRBD2	TGCAGCGGCGCTGGGACTAGCCGGGAAGAGACCCAGTACTTC	CSGAGTSREETQYF
NA	TRBV28	TRBJ1-2	14	NA	TGTGCCAGCAGGCCGAACAGGTTATTCTATGGCTACACCTTC	CASRPNRLFYGYTF
NA	TRBV6-2/TRBV6-3	TRBJ2-1	16	TRBD2	TGTGCCAGCAGTTACTCGTTTCTAGCGGACTACAATGAGCAGTTCTTC	CASSYSFLADYNEQFF
NA	TRBV5-1	TRBJ2-1	19	TRBD2	TGCGCCAGCAGCTCACATGGGACTAGCGGGAGTAGGGTTCTTTTTGAGCAGTTCTTC	CASSSHGTSGSRVLFEQFF
NA	TRBV5-1	TRBJ1-6	14	NA	TGCGCCAGCAGCTTGGTTCAGGGGAATTCACCCCTCCACTTT	CASSLVQGNSPLHF
few	TRBV14	TRBJ1-1	14	TRBD1	TGTGCCAGCAACTTAGGGGGCGCGGGCACTGAAGCTTTCTTT	CASNLGGAGTEAFF
NA	TRBV7-2	TRBJ2-3	15	TRBD2	TGTGCCAGCAGCTTAGGACTAGCGGTTACAGATACGCAGTATTTT	CASSLGLAVTDTQYF
few	TRBV25-1	TRBJ1-1	13	TRBD1	TGTGCCAGCAGCGAGACAGGGGGCACTGAAGCTTTCTTT	CASSETGGTEAFF
NA	TRBV9	TRBJ2-3	16	TRBD1	TGTGCCAGCAGCGTCCAGGGGGACGGAAGGAGGGATACGCAGTATTTT	CASSVQGDGRRDTQYF
NA	TRBV11-3	TRBJ2-7	12	NA	TGTGCCAGCAGCGGGAGTTCCTACGAGCAGTACTTC	CASSGSSYEQYF
NA	TRBV19	TRBJ2-7	16	NA	TGTGCCAGTAGTATAGATATACATCTAGCAGCCTACGAGCAGTACTTC	CASSIDIHLAAYEQYF
NA	TRBV7-2	TRBJ2-3	14	NA	TGTGCCAGCAGCGAGGATACAGGAGCAGATACGCAGTATTTT	CASSEDTGADTQYF
once	TRBV18	TRBJ1-2	15	NA	TGTGCCAGCTCCCCCCCTGATGGAGGGTCGGGAGGCTACACCTTC	CASSPPDGGSGGYTF
NA	TRBV28	TRBJ2-7	13	TRBD1	TGTGCCAGCAGGACAGGGGTACCCTACGAGCAGTACTTC	CASRTGVPYEQYF
NA	TRBV9	TRBJ2-1	14	NA	TGTGCCAGCAGCGTGGGGGGGCTATACAATGAGCAGTTCTTC	CASSVGGLYNEQFF
NA	TRBV27	TRBJ2-4	15	NA	TGTGCCAGCCAATCATGGGAGGGGGTCAAAAACATTCAGTACTTC	CASQSWEGVKNIQYF
NA	TRBV5-1	TRBJ2-3	14	NA	TGCGCCAGCAGCAAAGACCCAAGGGGTGATACGCAGTATTTT	CASSKDPRGDTQYF
NA	TRBV12-3/TRBV12-4	TRBJ2-1	11	NA	TGTGCCAGCAGTTTCTCCGATGAGCAGTTCTTC	CASSFSDEQFF
NA	TRBV19	TRBJ2-3	16	TRBD1	TGTGCCAGTAGTATAGTGGAGACAGGGGATCCCAATACGCAGTATTTT	CASSIVETGDPNTQYF
NA	TRBV7-9	TRBJ2-7	16	TRBD2	TGTGCCAGCAGCTTAACTCGTGCCGGGACTACCTACGAGCAGTACTTC	CASSLTRAGTTYEQYF
few	TRBV7-2	TRBJ2-7	16	TRBD1	TGTGCCAGCAGCTTCTGGACAGGGCCGAGCTCCTACGAGCAGTACTTC	CASSFWTGPSSYEQYF
NA	TRBV6-6	TRBJ1-1	12	NA	TGTGCCAGCAGTTACTTCAGGGGTGAAGCTTTCTTT	CASSYFRGEAFF
NA	TRBV5-4	TRBJ1-4	13	NA	TGTGCCAGCAGCTCGGTCCTTAATGAAAAACTGTTTTTT	CASSSVLNEKLFF
NA	TRBV29-1	TRBJ1-1	12	NA	TGCAGCGTGGTTACAGGGACCACTGAAGCTTTCTTT	CSVVTGTTEAFF
NA	TRBV3-1/TRBV3-2	TRBJ1-4	11	NA	TGTGCCAGCCGCGGGGGGGAAAAACTGTTTTTT	CASRGGEKLFF
NA	TRBV29-1	TRBJ2-1	14	NA	TGCAGCGTCCATGGACTGTTTACATACAATGAGCAGTTCTTC	CSVHGLFTYNEQFF
NA	TRBV6-5	TRBJ1-2	15	TRBD1	TGTGCCAGCAGTAGGGCCCTGGGACAGAGCTATGGCTACACCTTC	CASSRALGQSYGYTF
NA	TRBV29-1	TRBJ2-3	14	NA	TGCAGCGTTGAAGCGCCGCGGTCCACAGATACGCAGTATTTT	CSVEAPRSTDTQYF
NA	TRBV4-1	TRBJ2-7	14	TRBD1	TGCGCCAGCAGCCAGGGCAGGGGGCGGTACGAGCAGTACTTC	CASSQGRGRYEQYF
NA	TRBV19	TRBJ2-7	17	TRBD1	TGTGCCAGTAGTATCGCGTTAAGATGGGACAGGCCCTACGAGCAGTACTTC	CASSIALRWDRPYEQYF